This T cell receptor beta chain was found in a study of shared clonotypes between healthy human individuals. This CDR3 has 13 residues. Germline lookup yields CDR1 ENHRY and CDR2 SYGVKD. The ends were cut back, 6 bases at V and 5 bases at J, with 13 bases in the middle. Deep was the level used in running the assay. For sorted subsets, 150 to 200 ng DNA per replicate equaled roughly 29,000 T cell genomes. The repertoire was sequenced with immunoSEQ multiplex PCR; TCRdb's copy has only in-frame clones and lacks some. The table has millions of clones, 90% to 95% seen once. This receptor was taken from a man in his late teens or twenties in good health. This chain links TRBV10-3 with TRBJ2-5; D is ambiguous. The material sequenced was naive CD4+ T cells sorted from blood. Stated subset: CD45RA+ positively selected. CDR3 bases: TGTGCCATCAGGGACCATCTTTGGGAGACCCAGTACTTC. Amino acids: CAIRDHLWETQYF.